This TCR beta chain was captured by sequencing in a study of spatial heterogeneity in lung cancer. Regarding the study as a whole: One measure, the expanded intratumoral alpha and beta TCR count, tracked tumor mutation counts.

A single record per CDR3 protein comes from TCRdb applying MiXCR to the 5' RACE reads. Of some 96,000 distinct CDR3 sequences listed, approximately 4% are singletons. As for time point: sample taken at primary tumor resection. This clonotype was counted at least ten times. The antigen is undetermined. The sequencing used lung tumor tissue, collected at surgery. The TCR comes from a male donor with early-stage non-small cell lung cancer.

The chain's CDR3 is CASSPGQGSLYEQYF. The CDR3 nucleotides are TGCGCCAGCAGCCCGGGACAGGGCTCTCTTTACGAGCAGTACTTC. The chain employs TRBV10-1 and TRBJ2-7, with 9 bases matching TRBD1. The V segment lost 6 bases and the J segment 4 bases; nucleotides outside the gene matches: 10. Germline V gene lookup returns CDR1 WNHNN and CDR2 SYGVQD (reference sequence). CDR3 length: 15 amino acids.